This TCR beta chain came from a study of blood T cells in healthy people across ages. It was with a sample-barcoded 5' primer and a J-beta primer mix that a second PCR of roughly 7 to 12 cycles was run. TCRdb called the 5' RACE reads again in MiXCR, with one record for every CDR3 protein. The data hold approximately 790,000 distinct CDR3 sequences, with 62% observed a single time. Points from the study as a whole: Age showed a roughly linear inverse relationship with TCR beta diversity per million T cells.

To note about this clonotype: Antigen unknown. One end of the junction fails to match germline, which may point to a read error.

Sequenced sample: blood. This TCR came from a man aged 25 to 40 in good health.

This CDR3 is CASSLGGGLDTQYF. For the CDR3, the DNA is TGTGCCAGCAGCTTAGGGGGGGGCCTGGATACGCAGTATTTT. The genes are TRBV5-1 and TRBJ2-3, with a possible D match to TRBD2 (7 bases). Germline lookup yields CDR1 SGHRS and CDR2 YFSETQ. This CDR3 has 14 residues.